Given below is one T cell receptor beta chain in context. CDR1 MRHNA and CDR2 SNTAGT come from the germline V gene. The junction had 11 bases not matched to a gene; V was cut back by 3 bases and J by 3 bases. The CDR3 covers 19 residues. The sample is drawn from a study of regulatory T cells in long-lasting Graves disease. Background on the study: Newly diagnosed Graves' patients had under 3 months of antithyroid drugs.

According to the study, TCR beta libraries were built with iRepertoire HTBI primers and CDR3-region Arm-PCR. MiXCR, run by TCRdb on the multiplex PCR reads, gives a single entry per CDR3 protein. This table holds approximately 470,000 distinct CDR3 sequences, around 15% found once. As for time point: newly diagnosed GD, antithyroid drugs for less than 3 months. TCR sequences were obtained from RNA taken from PBMCs. This sample was shared with a second study, whose subject was T cells in Graves' hyperthyroidism and ophthalmopathy. As that study records: Researchers defined stable Graves' hyperthyroidism as no ophthalmopathy progression within 18 months.

The sequence was obtained from a middle-aged man with Graves disease. The V call is TRBV6-4, the J call TRBJ2-6; 10 bases align to TRBD1. The source was peripheral blood mononuclear cells (PBMCs), collected at new diagnosis, from a patient treated with antithyroid drugs. The CDR3: CASSDRGQGRVGGANVLTF. The DNA for the CDR3 is TGTGCCAGCAGTGATAGGGGACAGGGGCGTGTCGGTGGGGCCAACGTCCTGACTTTC.